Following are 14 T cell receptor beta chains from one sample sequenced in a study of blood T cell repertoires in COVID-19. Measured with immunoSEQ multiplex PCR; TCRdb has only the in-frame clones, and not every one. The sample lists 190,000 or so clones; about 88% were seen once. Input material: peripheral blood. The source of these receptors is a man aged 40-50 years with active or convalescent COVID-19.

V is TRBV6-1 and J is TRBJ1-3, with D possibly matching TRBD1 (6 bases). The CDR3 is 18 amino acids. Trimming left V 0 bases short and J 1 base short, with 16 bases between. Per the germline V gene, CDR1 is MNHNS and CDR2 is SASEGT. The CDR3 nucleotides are TGTGCCAGCAGTGAAGCCGCCGGGACACTCAATTCTGGAAACACCATATATTTT. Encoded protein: CASSEAAGTLNSGNTIYF.

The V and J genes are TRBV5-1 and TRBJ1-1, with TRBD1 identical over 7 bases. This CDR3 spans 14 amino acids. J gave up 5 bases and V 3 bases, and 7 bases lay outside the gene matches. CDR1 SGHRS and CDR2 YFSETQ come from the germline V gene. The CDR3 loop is CASSSKGGFTEAFF. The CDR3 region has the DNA TGCGCCAGCAGCTCCAAAGGGGGCTTTACTGAAGCTTTCTTT.

The CDR3 is CASSLGVGDTEAFF. The CDR3 coding sequence is TGCGCCAGCAGCTTGGGTGTCGGGGACACTGAAGCTTTCTTT. This chain links TRBV5-1 with TRBJ1-1; D is ambiguous. The V end was cut by 0 bases, the J end by 3 bases, with 9 bases between. The CDR3 totals 14 residues. Germline V gene sequence: CDR1 SGHRS, CDR2 YFSETQ. The whole variable domain, remainder taken from reference TRBV5-1 and TRBJ1-1, is KAGVTQTPRYLIKTRGQQVTLSCSPISGHRSVSWYQQTPGQGLQFLFEYFSETQRNKGNFPGRFSGRQFSNSRSEMNVSTLELGDSALYLCASSLGVGDTEAFFGQGTRLTVV.

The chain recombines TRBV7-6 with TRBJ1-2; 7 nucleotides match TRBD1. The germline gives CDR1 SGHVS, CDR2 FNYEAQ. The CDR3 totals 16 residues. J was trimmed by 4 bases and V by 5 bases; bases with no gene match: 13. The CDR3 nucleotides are TGTGCCAGCAGCCTCACATTCATCCAGGGGGGCTATGGCTACACCTTC. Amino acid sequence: CASSLTFIQGGYGYTF.

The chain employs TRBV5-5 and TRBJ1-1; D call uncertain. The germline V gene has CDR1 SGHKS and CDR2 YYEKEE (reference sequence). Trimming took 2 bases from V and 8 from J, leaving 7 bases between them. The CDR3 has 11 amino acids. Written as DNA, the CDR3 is TGTGCCAGCAGCTTACTTTCCGAAGCTTTCTTT. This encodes CASSLLSEAFF.

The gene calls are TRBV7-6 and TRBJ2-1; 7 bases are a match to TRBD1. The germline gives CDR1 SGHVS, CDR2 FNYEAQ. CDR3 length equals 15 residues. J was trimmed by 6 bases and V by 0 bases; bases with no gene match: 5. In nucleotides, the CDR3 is TGTGCCAGCAGCTTAGCGCCCACAGGGGCCAATGAGCAGTTCTTC. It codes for CASSLAPTGANEQFF. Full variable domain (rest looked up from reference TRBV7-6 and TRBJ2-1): GAGVSQSPRYKVTKRGQDVALRCDPISGHVSLYWYRQALGQGPEFLTYFNYEAQQDKSGLPNDRFSAERPEGSISTLTIQRTEQRDSAMYRCASSLAPTGANEQFFGPGTRLTVL.

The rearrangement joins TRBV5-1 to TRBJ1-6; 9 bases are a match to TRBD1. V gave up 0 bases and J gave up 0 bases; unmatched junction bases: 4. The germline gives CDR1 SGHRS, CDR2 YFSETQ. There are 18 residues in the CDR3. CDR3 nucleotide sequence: TGCGCCAGCAGCTTGGCGGGGACAGGGTCCTCCTATAATTCACCCCTCCACTTT. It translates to CASSLAGTGSSYNSPLHF.

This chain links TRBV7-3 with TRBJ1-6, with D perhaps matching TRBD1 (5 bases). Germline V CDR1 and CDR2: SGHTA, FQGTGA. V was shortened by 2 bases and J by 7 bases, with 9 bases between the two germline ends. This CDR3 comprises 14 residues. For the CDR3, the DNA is TGTGCCAGCAGCTTATCGCCAGGGAATTCACCCCTCCACTTT. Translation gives CASSLSPGNSPLHF. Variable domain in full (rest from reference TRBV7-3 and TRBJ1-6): GAGVSQTPSNKVTEKGKYVELRCDPISGHTALYWYRQSLGQGPEFLIYFQGTGAADDSGLPNDRFFAVRPEGSVSTLKIQRTERGDSAVYLCASSLSPGNSPLHFGNGTRLTVT.

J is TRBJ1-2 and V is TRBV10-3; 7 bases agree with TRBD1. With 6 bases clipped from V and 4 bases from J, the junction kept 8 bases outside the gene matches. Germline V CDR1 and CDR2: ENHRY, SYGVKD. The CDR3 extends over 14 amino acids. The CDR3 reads CAISDREDGYGYTF. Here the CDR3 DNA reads TGTGCCATCAGCGACAGGGAGGATGGCTATGGCTACACCTTC.

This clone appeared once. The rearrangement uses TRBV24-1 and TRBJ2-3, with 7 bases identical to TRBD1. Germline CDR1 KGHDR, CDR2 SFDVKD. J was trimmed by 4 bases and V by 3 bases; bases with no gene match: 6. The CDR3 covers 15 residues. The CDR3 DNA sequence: TGTGCCACCAGTGATCAAGGGACAGAACCAGATACGCAGTATTTT. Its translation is CATSDQGTEPDTQYF.

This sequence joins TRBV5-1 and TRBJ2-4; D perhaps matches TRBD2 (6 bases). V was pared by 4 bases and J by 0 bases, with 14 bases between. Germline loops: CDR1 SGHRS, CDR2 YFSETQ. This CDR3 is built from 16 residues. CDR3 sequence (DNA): TGCGCCAGCAGCATTGCTCCGGGACTAGCCAAAAACATTCAGTACTTC. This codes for CASSIAPGLAKNIQYF.

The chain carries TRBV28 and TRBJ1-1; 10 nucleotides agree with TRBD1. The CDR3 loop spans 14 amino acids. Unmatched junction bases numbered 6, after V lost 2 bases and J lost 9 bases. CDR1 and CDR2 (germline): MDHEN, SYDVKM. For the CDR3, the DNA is TGTGCCAGCAGTTTAGGGGGGACAGGGGATAAAGCTTTCTTT. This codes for CASSLGGTGDKAFF.

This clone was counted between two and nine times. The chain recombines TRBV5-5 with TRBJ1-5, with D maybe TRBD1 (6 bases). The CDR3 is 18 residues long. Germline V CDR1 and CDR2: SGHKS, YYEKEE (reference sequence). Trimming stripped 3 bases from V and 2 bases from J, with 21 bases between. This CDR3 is CASSSGWRQAWGNQPQHF. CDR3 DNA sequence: TGTGCCAGCAGCTCCGGATGGAGACAGGCCTGGGGCAATCAGCCCCAGCATTTT. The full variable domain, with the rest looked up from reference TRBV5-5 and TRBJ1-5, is DAGVTQSPTHLIKTRGQQVTLRCSPISGHKSVSWYQQVLGQGPQFIFQYYEKEERGRGNFPDRFSARQFPNYSSELNVNALLLGDSALYLCASSSGWRQAWGNQPQHFGDGTRLSIL.

The CDR3 loop reads CASSPPGETQYF. The CDR3 bases are TGTGCCAGCAGCCCCCCGGGGGAGACCCAGTACTTC. The chain combines TRBV5-4 with TRBJ2-5; tentative D call: TRBD2 (5 bases). From germline, CDR1 is SGHNT and CDR2 YYREEE (reference sequence). The V end lost 4 bases, the J end lost 5 bases, and 9 bases lay between the germline ends. The CDR3 length is 12 residues.